This passage covers 21 T cell receptor beta chains from one sample sequenced in a study of tumor and adjacent non-tumor tissue in lung cancer. The template was RNA from unsorted bulk tissue. This non-tumor lung sample came from over 3 cm beyond the tumor edge. TCRbeta libraries were built with three rounds of nested PCR, modified from ARM-PCR. TCRdb re-called the multiplex PCR reads with MiXCR, one entry per CDR3 protein. Here the sample spans roughly 75,000 distinct CDR3 sequences, approximately 71% being singletons. The sample consisted of distant non-tumor lung tissue. Source of these receptors: a woman between 45 and 65 years old with non-small cell lung cancer.

With respect to this clonotype: An end of the junction does not agree with germline; a read error may underlie this. The chain has TRBV6-5 and TRBJ2-1, with D possibly being TRBD2 (6 bases). This CDR3 region has 13 residues. The germline CDR1 and CDR2 sequences are MNHEY and SVGAGI. The CDR3 spells CASSNWDSPEQFF. The CDR3 DNA sequence: TGTGCCAGCAGCAATTGGGACTCCCCTGAGCAATTCTTC.

This clonotype appeared many times. J is TRBJ2-5 and V is TRBV5-4, with 10 nucleotides matching TRBD2. CDR1 is SGHNT and CDR2 is YYREEE in the germline V gene (reference sequence). The J segment lost 0 bases and the V segment lost 5 bases, leaving 7 bases of the junction unmatched. The CDR3 extends over 16 amino acids. CDR3 sequence: CASRPGLADYQETQYF. The CDR3 DNA sequence: TGTGCCAGCAGACCTGGACTAGCGGATTACCAAGAGACCCAGTACTTC.

A note on this clonotype: The germline gene is not matched at one end of the junction; a read error may be the cause. The chain combines TRBV11-2 with TRBJ1-1; D not certain. This CDR3 has 13 amino acids. Germline CDR1 is SGHAT and CDR2 is FQNNGV. As DNA, the CDR3 is TGTACCAGCAGCTTAGTGGATAACACTGAAGCTTTATTT. Amino acid sequence: CTSSLVDNTEALF.

As for this clonotype: With a much larger clone just one base away, this may be a read error. The gene calls are TRBV4-1 and TRBJ2-7; TRBD1 matches at 9 bases. The CDR3 covers 14 residues. From germline, CDR1 is MGHRA and CDR2 YSYEKL. The CDR3 DNA sequence: TGCGTCAGCAGCCCGGGACAGGGCTCCTACGAGCAGTACTTC. Its translation: CVSSPGQGSYEQYF.

The CDR3 DNA sequence: TGCAGTGCTACCCCTCCTCCGAGACAGCCAAATGAGCAGTTCTTC. The encoded protein is CSATPPPRQPNEQFF. V and J are TRBV20-1 and TRBJ2-1; a weak D match, TRBD1 (5 bases). This CDR3 is built from 15 residues. V dropped 4 bases and J dropped 7 bases, with 20 bases sitting between them. Germline V gene sequence: CDR1 DFQATT, CDR2 SNEGSKA (reference sequence).

Details on this clonotype: A read error is possible here, since a much larger clone lies one base away. The chain combines TRBV20-1 with TRBJ2-7; D is perhaps TRBD2 (5 bases). The ends were cut back, 0 bases at V and 1 base at J, with 10 bases in the middle. The length of the CDR3 is 14 residues. CDR1 is DFQATT, CDR2 SNEGSKA, per germline (reference sequence). The CDR3 here is CSARDRRRSYEQYF. The CDR3 nucleotides read TGCAGTGCTAGAGATCGGAGGCGGTCCTACGAGCAGTACTTC.

On this clonotype: Lacking the conserved final phenylalanine or tryptophan, this CDR3 likely reflects a read error. No DNA is shown, since the ends of the CDR3 on it are uncertain; the CDR3 is the one TCRdb lists. The gene calls are TRBV20-1 and TRBJ1-5. Termini included, the CDR3 measures 14 amino acids. The germline V gene encodes CDR1 DFQATT and CDR2 SNEGSKA (reference sequence). CDR3 residues: CSVSREGSYQPHHL.

Note on this clonotype: At one boundary the junction diverges from the germline segment, which might be a read error. The CDR3 nucleotides are TGTATCAGCAGCCCATCGTCTCGAAACACCGGGGGGCTGTTTTTT. It specifies CISSPSSRNTGGLFF. The chain couples TRBV11-2 to TRBJ2-2; a possible D gene is TRBD2 (6 bases). CDR1 and CDR2 from the germline V gene are SGHAT and FQNNGV. The CDR3 has 15 residues.

This clonotype was observed a single time. A junction boundary mismatches the germline segment, possibly from a read error. This sequence joins TRBV6-2 or TRBV6-3 and TRBJ1-1, with 10 bases identical to TRBD1. This CDR3 spans 15 amino acids. In germline, CDR1 is MNHEY, CDR2 SVGEGT. CDR3 bases: TGTGCCAGCAATGGGGACAGGGGCGGGTACACCGAAGCTTTCTTT. This encodes CASNGDRGGYTEAFF.

This clonotype was observed many times. The CDR3 loop is CSATGTEAYEQYF. The DNA of the CDR3 is TGCAGTGCAACCGGGACAGAGGCCTACGAGCAGTACTTC. V and J are TRBV20-1 and TRBJ2-7; 7 bases align to TRBD1. V trimming: 6 bases; J trimming: 2 bases; junction bases outside the gene matches: 7. The CDR3 has 13 amino acids. CDR1 DFQATT and CDR2 SNEGSKA come from the germline V gene (reference sequence).

The chain links TRBV5-6 to TRBJ1-5; D is perhaps TRBD1 (5 bases). Germline lookup yields CDR1 SGHDT and CDR2 YYEEEE. The CDR3 is made up of 15 amino acids. V was clipped by 0 bases and J by 4 bases, with 11 bases between them. The CDR3 nucleotides are TGTGCCAGCAGCTTGGCAGGGAGGGTTAATCAGCCCCAGCATTTT. This translates into CASSLAGRVNQPQHF.

In regard to this clonotype: The CDR3 carries no conserved terminal phenylalanine or tryptophan, so it likely arises from a read error. CDR3 sequence reads: CASSPMTSRISYEQYS. CDR3 bases: TGTGCCAGCAGCCCAATGACTAGCAGGATCTCCTACGAGCAGTACTCC. The chain carries TRBV11-2 and TRBJ2-7; 7 bases line up with TRBD2. Trimming at V came to 5 bases and at J to 0 bases, leaving 10 bases not matched to a gene. The CDR3 totals 16 residues. The V gene's germline CDR1 is SGHAT and CDR2 FQNNGV.

About this clonotype itself: Relative to the germline gene, one junction end is altered; a read error may explain this. The chain combines TRBV6-1 with TRBJ1-1, with TRBD1 matching 9 bases. In germline, CDR1 is MNHNS, CDR2 SASEGT. This CDR3 contains 17 residues. CDR3 sequence (DNA): TGTGTCAGCAGTGCTGCCCCGGGACAGGGATGGGGCACTGAAGTTTTCTTT. Translation: CVSSAAPGQGWGTEVFF.

With regard to this clonotype: A junction boundary mismatches the germline segment, possibly from a read error. V usage is TRBV11-3 and J usage is TRBJ2-3; D assignment may be TRBD1 or TRBD2 (5 bases each). Germline CDR1 reads SGHNT; CDR2 reads YENEEA. The CDR3 has 13 residues. The CDR3 nucleotides read TGTGCCAGCAGCACCCGGGGTACAGGTACGCACTATTTT. This codes for CASSTRGTGTHYF.

A remark on this clonotype: Mismatch with germline at one junction end may stem from a read error. CDR3 protein: CSATETDTRWF. The CDR3 region has the DNA TGCAGTGCTACGGAAACAGATACGCGGTGGTTT. The chain uses TRBV20-1 and TRBJ2-3; D gene ambiguous. The CDR3 runs 11 residues. Germline V gives CDR1 DFQATT, CDR2 SNEGSKA (reference sequence).

With respect to this clonotype: Mismatch with germline at one junction end may stem from a read error. This chain joins TRBV10-3 and TRBJ2-2; no clear D gene. Germline lookup yields CDR1 ENHRY and CDR2 SYGVKD. The CDR3 covers 14 residues. CDR3 nucleotide sequence: TGCGCCATCAGTGAGCCGATGGTTGACGGGGAGCTGTTTTTT. Translation gives CAISEPMVDGELFF.

A word on this clonotype: At one boundary the junction diverges from the germline segment, which might be a read error. In nucleotides, the CDR3 is TGTGTCAGCAGCTTGTTATCAGGGGCCAGCGTCCTGACTTTC. This encodes CVSSLLSGASVLTF. The rearrangement uses TRBV5-6 and TRBJ2-6, with D tentatively TRBD1 (6 bases). This CDR3 contains 14 residues. The germline V gene has CDR1 SGHDT and CDR2 YYEEEE.

On this clonotype itself: One end of the junction varies from germline; a read error may be responsible. The genes are TRBV11-2 and TRBJ2-2; the D is unclear. Looked up from germline, CDR1 is SGHAT and CDR2 is FQNNGV. This CDR3 is built from 13 residues. The CDR3: CASIPASTEELFF. The CDR3 nucleotides are TGTGCCAGCATCCCCGCCTCGACCGAGGAGCTGTTTTTT. Drawing the rest from reference TRBV11-2 and TRBJ2-2, the complete variable domain is EAGVAQSPRYKIIEKRQSVAFWCNPISGHATLYWYQQILGQGPKLLIQFQNNGVVDDSQLPKDRFSAERLKGVDSTLKIQPAKLEDSAVYLCASIPASTEELFFGEGSRLTVL.

About this clonotype: Since the CDR3 does not end with the conserved phenylalanine or tryptophan, this likely comes from a read error. The chain recombines TRBV11-3 with TRBJ2-3; D uncertain. Germline CDR1 reads SGHNT; CDR2 reads YENEEA. The CDR3 is made up of 13 amino acids. The CDR3 DNA reads TGTGCCAGCAGCACCACGGGTACAGACACGCAGTATTAT. Translated: CASSTTGTDTQYY.

Of note for this clonotype: A much larger clone sits a single nucleotide away, making a read error possible. The V call is TRBV28, the J call TRBJ2-1; 8 bases agree with TRBD1. The CDR3 consists of 14 residues. The germline V gene encodes CDR1 MDHEN and CDR2 SYDVKM. The CDR3: CAGSLGQGLGEQFF. As DNA, the CDR3 is TGTGCCGGCAGTTTAGGACAGGGTTTAGGTGAGCAGTTCTTC.

The DNA of the CDR3 is TGTGCCAGCAGCCCTCTGGGGGACAGAATGCAGTATTTT. Translation: CASSPLGDRMQYF. The chain joins TRBV7-3 to TRBJ2-3, with TRBD1 identical over 7 bases. The CDR3 is made up of 13 amino acids. Germline V gene lookup returns CDR1 SGHTA and CDR2 FQGTGA. The V segment lost 5 bases and the J segment 11 bases; nucleotides outside the gene matches: 10. Looking up the rest from reference TRBV7-3 and TRBJ2-3 gives the full variable domain: GAGVSQTPSNKVTEKGKYVELRCDPISGHTALYWYRQSLGQGPEFLIYFQGTGAADDSGLPNDRFFAVRPEGSVSTLKIQRTERGDSAVYLCASSPLGDRMQYFGPGTRLTVL.